The 6 T cell receptor beta chains below all came from one sample that was sequenced in a study of CXCR3-negative and CXCR3-positive naive CD8 T cells. The authors prepared UMI-labeled TRB cDNA libraries by 5' RACE. TCRdb processed the 5' RACE reads again and assigns one entry to each CDR3 protein, with no DNA. The sample holds 100,000 to 150,000 distinct CDR3 sequences. Sequenced: naive CXCR3- CD8+ T cells from blood. As for subset: CD45RO-CCR7+CD27+CD95- naive CD8+ T cells lacking CXCR3 (TNR3-). The receptors stem from a human donor in good health. Some clones in this sample may be carry-over from other donors' samples.

The rearrangement joins TRBV4-3 to TRBJ1-1; checking the TCRdb D call of TRBD1 is not possible without DNA. In germline, CDR1 is LGHNA, CDR2 YSLEER. The CDR3 runs 20 residues. The CDR3 reads CASSQEYRDETILGNTEAFF.

The chain recombines TRBV10-3 with TRBJ2-3; with no DNA, the TCRdb D assignment of TRBD2 cannot be verified. CDR1 and CDR2 from the germline V gene are ENHRY and SYGVKD. CDR3 size: 17 residues. CDR3 protein: CAISESRPGGLTDTQYF.

This chain links TRBV18 with TRBJ2-4; TCRdb lists TRBD1, though no DNA is available to test this call. Germline CDR1 is KGHSH and CDR2 is LQKENI. CDR3 length equals 14 residues. CDR3 region: CASSPGGQKNIQYF.

This chain uses TRBV5-1 with TRBJ1-1. Germline V CDR1 and CDR2: SGHRS, YFSETQ. This CDR3 is 15 amino acids long. The chain's CDR3 is CASSLAGGGGTEAFF. Using reference TRBV5-1 and TRBJ1-1 for the parts outside the CDR3, the full variable domain is KAGVTQTPRYLIKTRGQQVTLSCSPISGHRSVSWYQQTPGQGLQFLFEYFSETQRNKGNFPGRFSGRQFSNSRSEMNVSTLELGDSALYLCASSLAGGGGTEAFFGQGTRLTVV.

This chain links TRBV6-2 or TRBV6-3 with TRBJ2-1; TCRdb indicates TRBD2, and absent DNA this call remains unverified. The CDR3 sequence is 14 residues long. The germline V gene has CDR1 MNHEY and CDR2 SVGEGT. CDR3 in amino acids: CASSYSLVPHEQFF.

The chain uses TRBV12-3 or TRBV12-4 and TRBJ1-1. The length of the CDR3 is 15 residues. The CDR3 loop is CASSLAGRLNTEAFF.